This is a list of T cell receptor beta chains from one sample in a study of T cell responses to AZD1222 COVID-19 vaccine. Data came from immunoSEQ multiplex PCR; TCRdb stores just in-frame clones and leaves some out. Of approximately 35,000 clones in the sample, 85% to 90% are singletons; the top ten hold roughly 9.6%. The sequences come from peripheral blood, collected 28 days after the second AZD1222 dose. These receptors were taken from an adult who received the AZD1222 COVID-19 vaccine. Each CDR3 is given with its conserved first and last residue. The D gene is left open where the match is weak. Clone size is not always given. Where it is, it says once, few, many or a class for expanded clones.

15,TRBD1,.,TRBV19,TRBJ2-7,CASSIRQGSLYEQYF,TGTGCCAGTAGTATCAGACAGGGAAGTCTCTACGAGCAGTACTTC
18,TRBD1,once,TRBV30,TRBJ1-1,CAWSYWVRGYRGSTEAFF,TGTGCCTGGAGTTATTGGGTCAGGGGGTACAGGGGGAGTACTGAAGCTTTCTTT
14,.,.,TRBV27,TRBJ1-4,CASSLRQGNEKLFF,TGTGCCAGCAGTTTACGGCAGGGTAATGAAAAACTGTTTTTT
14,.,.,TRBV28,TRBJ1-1,CASSFTGARTEAFF,TGTGCCAGCAGTTTCACGGGGGCGCGAACTGAAGCTTTCTTT
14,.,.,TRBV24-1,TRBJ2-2,CATSDADKGKVLFF,TGTGCCACCAGTGATGCCGACAAAGGGAAGGTGCTGTTTTTT
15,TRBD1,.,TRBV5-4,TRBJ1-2,CASSGGTGNYYGYTF,TGTGCCAGCAGCGGAGGGACAGGGAACTACTATGGCTACACCTTC
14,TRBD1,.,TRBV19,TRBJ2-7,CASSNRDRRGEQYF,TGTGCCAGTAGTAACCGGGACAGGAGGGGCGAGCAGTACTTC
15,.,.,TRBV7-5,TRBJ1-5,CVRSSYRGRSQPQHF,TGTGTCAGAAGCTCCTACAGGGGGAGAAGTCAGCCCCAGCATTTT
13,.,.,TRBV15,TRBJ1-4,CATSRERGEKLFF,TGTGCCACCAGCAGAGAGAGGGGTGAAAAACTGTTTTTT
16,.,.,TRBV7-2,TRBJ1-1,CASSLGVGIMNTEAFF,TGTGCCAGCAGCTTAGGTGTCGGCATAATGAACACTGAAGCTTTCTTT
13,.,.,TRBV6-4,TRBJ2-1,CASSASYWNEQFF,TGTGCCAGCAGTGCCTCGTACTGGAATGAGCAGTTCTTC
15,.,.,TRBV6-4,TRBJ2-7,CASSAVKGGSDEQYF,TGTGCCAGCAGTGCAGTTAAGGGGGGCTCGGACGAGCAGTACTTC
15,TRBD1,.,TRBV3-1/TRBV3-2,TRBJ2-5,CASSQYGTGKETQYF,TGTGCCAGCAGCCAATACGGGACAGGGAAGGAGACCCAGTACTTC
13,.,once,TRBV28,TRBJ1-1,CASSGRRGTEAFF,TGTGCCAGCAGCGGAAGACGCGGCACTGAAGCTTTCTTT
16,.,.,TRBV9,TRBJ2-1,CASSPQLSRGYNEQFF,TGTGCCAGCAGCCCCCAACTCAGTAGGGGATACAATGAGCAGTTCTTC
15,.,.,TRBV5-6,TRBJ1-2,CASSQGGQINYGYTF,TGTGCCAGCAGCCAAGGGGGTCAGATTAACTATGGCTACACCTTC
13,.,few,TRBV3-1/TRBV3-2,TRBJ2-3,CASSQVTMDTQYF,TGTGCCAGCAGCCAGGTAACCATGGATACGCAGTATTTT
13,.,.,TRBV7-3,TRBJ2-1,CASSPGTHNEQFF,TGTGCCAGCAGCCCCGGGACTCACAATGAGCAGTTCTTC
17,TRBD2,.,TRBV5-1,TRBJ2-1,CASSLGTSGSLGNEQFF,TGCGCCAGCAGCTTGGGGACTAGCGGGAGCTTGGGCAATGAGCAGTTCTTC
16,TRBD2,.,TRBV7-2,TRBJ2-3,CASSSGLAGISDTQYF,TGTGCCAGCAGCTCTGGACTAGCGGGGATTTCAGATACGCAGTATTTT
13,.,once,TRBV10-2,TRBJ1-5,CASSEWGNQPQHF,TGCGCCAGCAGTGAATGGGGGAATCAGCCCCAGCATTTT
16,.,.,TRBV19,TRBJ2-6,CASSREGVSGANVLTF,TGTGCCAGTAGTAGAGAGGGGGTCTCTGGGGCCAACGTCCTGACTTTC
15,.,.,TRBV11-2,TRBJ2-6,CASSLSSSGANVLTF,TGTGCCAGCAGCTTGTCCAGCTCTGGGGCCAACGTCCTGACTTTC
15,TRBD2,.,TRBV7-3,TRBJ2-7,CASSLMGLESYEQYF,TGTGCCAGCAGCTTAATGGGACTAGAGTCCTACGAGCAGTACTTC
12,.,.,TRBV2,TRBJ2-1,CASKRSYNEQFF,TGTGCCAGCAAGAGGTCCTACAATGAGCAGTTCTTC
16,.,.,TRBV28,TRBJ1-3,CASSGPGGYSGNTIYF,TGTGCCAGCAGCGGCCCCGGCGGATACTCTGGAAACACCATATATTTT
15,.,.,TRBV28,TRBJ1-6,CASSLLPGLSSPLHF,TGTGCCAGCAGTTTATTACCAGGGTTGAGTTCACCCCTCCACTTT
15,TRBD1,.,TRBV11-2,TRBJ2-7,CASSLDRGQSYEQYF,TGTGCCAGCAGCTTAGACAGGGGGCAGTCCTACGAGCAGTACTTC
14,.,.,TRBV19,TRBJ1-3,CASNVGSSGNTIYF,TGTGCCAGTAATGTGGGGAGCTCTGGAAACACCATATATTTT
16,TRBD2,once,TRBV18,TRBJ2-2,CASSASGTSNAGELFF,TGTGCCAGCTCAGCCAGCGGGACTAGCAACGCCGGGGAGCTGTTTTTT
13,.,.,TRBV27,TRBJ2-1,CASRGWGGYEQFF,TGTGCCAGCAGGGGATGGGGTGGGTATGAGCAGTTCTTC
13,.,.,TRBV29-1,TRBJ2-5,CSVAGLGQETQYF,TGCAGCGTCGCCGGACTCGGCCAAGAGACCCAGTACTTC
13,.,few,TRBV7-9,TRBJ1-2,CASSLSPDFGYTF,TGTGCCAGCAGCTTATCCCCCGATTTTGGCTACACCTTC
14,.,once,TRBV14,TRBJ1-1,CASSPLGVWTEAFF,TGTGCCAGCAGCCCACTAGGGGTTTGGACTGAAGCTTTCTTT
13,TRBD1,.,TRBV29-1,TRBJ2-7,CSVVRDSSYEQYF,TGCAGCGTTGTAAGGGACAGTTCCTACGAGCAGTACTTC